The T cell receptor beta chain described here comes from a study of T-cell reconstitution after alpha-beta-depleted transplantation in children (dated by TCRdb to 2015 to 2016). For context, the study as a whole: Using TCR repertoire profiling, the study followed T-cell immune reconstitution in a quantitative way in children after TCRalphabeta/CD19-depleted allogeneic hematopoietic cell transplantation.

In light of the paper, this sample's treatment or condition label describes: allogeneic hematopoietic cell transplantation with graft depleted of TCRalphabeta T cells and CD19 B cells. Transplant recipients were children who received TCRalphabeta/CD19-depleted allogeneic hematopoietic cell grafts. At the junction V is shortened by 4 bases and J by 8 bases, with 11 bases in between. The germline V gene encodes CDR1 SQVTM and CDR2 ANQGSEA. Including cysteine and phenylalanine, the CDR3 has 12 amino acids. Left in the record is the CDR3 DNA by itself, 36 bases read in frame from the first base. The library was made by PCR. The sample was run on an Illumina HiSeq 2500. TCR library preparation used molecular barcoding, with unique molecular identifiers applied to normalize quantification of the TCRbeta repertoire. In TCRdb, the public reads were trimmed at Q25 with fastp and aligned with MiXCR, with productive beta chains retained. Here each entry gathers all rows of one CDR3 protein and keeps the most common genes and DNA. Across this sample there are a few hundred thousand distinct CDR3 sequences, with roughly a quarter seen only once. The ten largest clonotypes hold less than 40% of the sample.

This clonotype turned up a few times. Its antigen target is currently unknown. Base quality data are lacking; no much larger clone is found one base away. On the study overall, not on this receptor specifically: The high TCRbeta diversity at day 60 in some patients was ascribed to recipient T cells and intrathymic progenitors that had survived conditioning. The apparently early recovery of alphabetaT-cell counts about two months after transplant reportedly depended on only several hundred rapidly expanded clones that came from non-depleted graft cells. Over the following months the frequencies of hyperexpanded clones went down, and after one year T-cell counts and TCRbeta diversity were mostly credited to newly produced T cells.

Sequencing was performed on PBMCs, taken before TCRalphabeta/CD19-depleted stem cell transplant. The receptor's source is a boy under three years old with Wiskott-Aldrich syndrome, due to receive a stem cell transplant. The rearrangement combines TRBV29-1 with TRBJ1-4; TRBD1 is a possible D gene, resting on 5 matching bases. The CDR3 loop reads CSVGGTAEKLFF. The DNA is TGCAGCGTTGGGGGGACGGCCGAAAAACTGTTTTTT. Full variable domain (CDR3 extended with the reference TRBV29-1 and TRBJ1-4 proteins): SAVISQKPSRDICQRGTSLTIQCQVDSQVTMMFWYRQQPGQSLTLIATANQGSEATYESGFVIDKFPISRPNLTFSTLTVSNMSPEDSSIYLCSVGGTAEKLFFGSGTQLSVL.